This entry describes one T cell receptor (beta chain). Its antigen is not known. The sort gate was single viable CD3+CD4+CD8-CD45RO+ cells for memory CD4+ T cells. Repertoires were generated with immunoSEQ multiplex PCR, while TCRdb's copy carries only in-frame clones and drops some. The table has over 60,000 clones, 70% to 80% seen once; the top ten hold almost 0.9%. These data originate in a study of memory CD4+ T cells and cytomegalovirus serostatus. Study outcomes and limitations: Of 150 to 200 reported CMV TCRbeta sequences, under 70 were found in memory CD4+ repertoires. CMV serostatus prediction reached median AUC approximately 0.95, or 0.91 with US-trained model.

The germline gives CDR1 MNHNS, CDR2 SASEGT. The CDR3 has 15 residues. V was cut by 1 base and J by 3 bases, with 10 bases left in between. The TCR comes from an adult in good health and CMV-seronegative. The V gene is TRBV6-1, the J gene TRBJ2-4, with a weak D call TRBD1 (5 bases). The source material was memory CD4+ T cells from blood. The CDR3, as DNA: TGTGCCAGCAGTGAAGGCGACAGAAACAAAAACATTCAGTACTTC. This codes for CASSEGDRNKNIQYF.